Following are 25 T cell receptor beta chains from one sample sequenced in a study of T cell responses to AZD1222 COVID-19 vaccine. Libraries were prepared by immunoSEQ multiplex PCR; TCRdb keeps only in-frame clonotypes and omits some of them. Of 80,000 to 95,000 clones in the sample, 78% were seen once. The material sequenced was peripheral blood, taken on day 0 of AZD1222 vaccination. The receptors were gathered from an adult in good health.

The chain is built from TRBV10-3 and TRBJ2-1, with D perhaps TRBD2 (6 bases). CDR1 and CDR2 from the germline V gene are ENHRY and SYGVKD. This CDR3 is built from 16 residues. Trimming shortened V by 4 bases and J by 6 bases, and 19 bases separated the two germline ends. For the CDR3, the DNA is TGTGCCATCAGTGGGGGAGCGCGGGATCCAACCAATGAGCAGTTCTTC. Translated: CAISGGARDPTNEQFF.

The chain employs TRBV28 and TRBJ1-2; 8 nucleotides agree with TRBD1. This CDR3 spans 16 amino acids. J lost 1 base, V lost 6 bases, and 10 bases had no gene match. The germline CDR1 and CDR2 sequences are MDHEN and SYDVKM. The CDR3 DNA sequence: TGTGCCAGCAGGGGGGGGACAGGACTACGTAACTATGGCTACACCTTC. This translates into CASRGGTGLRNYGYTF.

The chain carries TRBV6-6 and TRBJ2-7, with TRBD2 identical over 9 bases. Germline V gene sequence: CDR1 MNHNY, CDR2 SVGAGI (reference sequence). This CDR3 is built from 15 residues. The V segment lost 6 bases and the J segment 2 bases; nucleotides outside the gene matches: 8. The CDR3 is CASSARTSVTYEQYF. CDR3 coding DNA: TGTGCCAGCAGCGCCCGGACTAGCGTCACCTACGAGCAGTACTTC.

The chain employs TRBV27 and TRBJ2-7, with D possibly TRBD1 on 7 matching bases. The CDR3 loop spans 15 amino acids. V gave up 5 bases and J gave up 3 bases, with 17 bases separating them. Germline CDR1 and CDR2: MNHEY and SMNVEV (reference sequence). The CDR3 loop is CASSPRRGLGYEQYF. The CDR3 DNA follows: TGTGCCAGCAGTCCAAGGAGGGGGCTGGGCTACGAGCAGTACTTC.

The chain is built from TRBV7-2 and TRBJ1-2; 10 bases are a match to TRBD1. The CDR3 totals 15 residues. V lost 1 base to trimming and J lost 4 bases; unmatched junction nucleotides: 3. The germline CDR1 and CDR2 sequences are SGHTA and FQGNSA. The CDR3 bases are TGTGCCAGCAGCTTAGGGGGACAGGGGAGCTATGGCTACACCTTC. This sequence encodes CASSLGGQGSYGYTF.

CDR3 residues: CASSAESPTYEQYF. DNA for the CDR3: TGTGCCAGCTCCGCCGAGAGTCCCACCTACGAGCAGTACTTC. The V call is TRBV18, the J call TRBJ2-7; D is unresolved. CDR1 is KGHSH and CDR2 is LQKENI in the germline V gene. The V end was cut by 6 bases, the J end by 2 bases, with 14 bases between. The CDR3 is 14 amino acids.

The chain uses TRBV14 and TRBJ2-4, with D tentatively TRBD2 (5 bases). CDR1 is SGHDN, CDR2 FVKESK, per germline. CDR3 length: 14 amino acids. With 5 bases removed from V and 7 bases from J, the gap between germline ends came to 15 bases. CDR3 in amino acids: CASSTVLGSNIQYF. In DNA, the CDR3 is TGTGCCAGCAGCACAGTGCTAGGGAGTAACATTCAGTACTTC. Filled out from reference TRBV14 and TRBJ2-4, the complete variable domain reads EAGVTQFPSHSVIEKGQTVTLRCDPISGHDNLYWYRRVMGKEIKFLLHFVKESKQDESGMPNNRFLAERTGGTYSTLKVQPAELEDSGVYFCASSTVLGSNIQYFGAGTRLSVL.

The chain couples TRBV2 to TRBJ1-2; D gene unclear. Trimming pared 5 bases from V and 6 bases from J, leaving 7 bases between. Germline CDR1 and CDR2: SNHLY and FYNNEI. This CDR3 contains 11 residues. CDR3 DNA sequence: TGTGCCAGCAGTCTTAATCATGGCTACACCTTC. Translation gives CASSLNHGYTF.

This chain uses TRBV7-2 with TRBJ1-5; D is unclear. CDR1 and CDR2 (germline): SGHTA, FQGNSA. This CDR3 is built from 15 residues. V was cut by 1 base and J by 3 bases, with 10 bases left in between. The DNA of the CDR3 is TGTGCCAGCAGCTTAGTTTCGGGTCTCAATCAGCCCCAGCATTTT. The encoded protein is CASSLVSGLNQPQHF.

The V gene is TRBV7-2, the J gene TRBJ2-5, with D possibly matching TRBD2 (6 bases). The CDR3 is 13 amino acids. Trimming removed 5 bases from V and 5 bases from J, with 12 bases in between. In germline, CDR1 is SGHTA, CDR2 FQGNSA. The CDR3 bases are TGTGCCAGCAGCAGACTAGGGTTGGAGACCCAGTACTTC. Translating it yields CASSRLGLETQYF.

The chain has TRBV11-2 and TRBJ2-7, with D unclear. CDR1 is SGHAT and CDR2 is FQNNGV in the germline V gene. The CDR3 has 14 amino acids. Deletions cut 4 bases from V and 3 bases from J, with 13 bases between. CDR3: CASSSRKDGYEQYF. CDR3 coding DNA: TGTGCCAGCAGCTCCCGTAAGGACGGCTACGAGCAGTACTTC.

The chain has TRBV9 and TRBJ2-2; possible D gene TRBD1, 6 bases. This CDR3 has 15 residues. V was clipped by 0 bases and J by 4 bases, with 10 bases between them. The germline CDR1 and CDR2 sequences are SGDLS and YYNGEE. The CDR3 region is CASSVGMDSTGELFF. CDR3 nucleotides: TGTGCCAGCAGCGTAGGGATGGACAGCACCGGGGAGCTGTTTTTT. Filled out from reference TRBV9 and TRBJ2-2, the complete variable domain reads DSGVTQTPKHLITATGQRVTLRCSPRSGDLSVYWYQQSLDQGLQFLIQYYNGEERAKGNILERFSAQQFPDLHSELNLSSLELGDSALYFCASSVGMDSTGELFFGEGSRLTVL.

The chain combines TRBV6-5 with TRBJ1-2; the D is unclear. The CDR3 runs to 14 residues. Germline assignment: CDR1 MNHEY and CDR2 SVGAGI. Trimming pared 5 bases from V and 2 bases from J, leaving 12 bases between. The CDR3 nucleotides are TGTGCCAGCAGTCCAGGTTTGTCGAACTATGGCTACACCTTC. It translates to CASSPGLSNYGYTF.

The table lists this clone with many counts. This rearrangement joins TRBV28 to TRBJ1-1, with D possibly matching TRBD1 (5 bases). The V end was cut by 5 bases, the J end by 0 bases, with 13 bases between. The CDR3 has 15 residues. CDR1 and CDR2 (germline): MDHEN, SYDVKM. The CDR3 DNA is TGTGCCAGCAGTCCACCCGGGGCCATGAACACTGAAGCTTTCTTT. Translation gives CASSPPGAMNTEAFF. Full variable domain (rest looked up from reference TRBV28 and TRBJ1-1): DVKVTQSSRYLVKRTGEKVFLECVQDMDHENMFWYRQDPGLGLRLIYFSYDVKMKEKGDIPEGYSVSREKKERFSLILESASTNQTSMYLCASSPPGAMNTEAFFGQGTRLTVV.

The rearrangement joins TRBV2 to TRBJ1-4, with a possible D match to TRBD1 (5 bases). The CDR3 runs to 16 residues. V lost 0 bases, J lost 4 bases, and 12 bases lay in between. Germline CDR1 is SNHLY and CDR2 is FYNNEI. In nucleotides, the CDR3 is TGTGCCAGCAGTGAAGCGCTTCCAGGGAATAATGAAAAACTGTTTTTT. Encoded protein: CASSEALPGNNEKLFF.

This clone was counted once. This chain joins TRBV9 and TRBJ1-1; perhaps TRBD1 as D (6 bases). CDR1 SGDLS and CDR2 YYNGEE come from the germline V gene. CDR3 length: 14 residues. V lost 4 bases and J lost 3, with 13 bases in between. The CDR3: CASSYGQMDTEAFF. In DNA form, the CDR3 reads TGTGCCAGCAGCTACGGACAGATGGACACTGAAGCTTTCTTT.

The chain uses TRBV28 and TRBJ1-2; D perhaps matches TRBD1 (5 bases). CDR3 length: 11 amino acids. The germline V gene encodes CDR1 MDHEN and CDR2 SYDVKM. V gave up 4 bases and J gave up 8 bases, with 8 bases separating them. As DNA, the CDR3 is TGTGCCAGCAGTTGGGGCGTGGGCTACACCTTC. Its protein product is CASSWGVGYTF.

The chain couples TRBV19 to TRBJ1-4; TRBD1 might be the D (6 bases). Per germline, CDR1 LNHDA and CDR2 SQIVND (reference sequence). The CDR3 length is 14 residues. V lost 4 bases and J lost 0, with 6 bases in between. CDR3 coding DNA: TGTGCCAGTAGTAGGACAGCAACTAATGAAAAACTGTTTTTT. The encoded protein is CASSRTATNEKLFF.

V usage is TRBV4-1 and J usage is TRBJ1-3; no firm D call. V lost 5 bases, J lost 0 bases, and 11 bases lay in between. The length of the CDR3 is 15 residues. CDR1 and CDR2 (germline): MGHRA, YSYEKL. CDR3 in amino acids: CASSSRHHSGNTIYF. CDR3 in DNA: TGCGCCAGCAGCTCCCGACACCACTCTGGAAACACCATATATTTT.

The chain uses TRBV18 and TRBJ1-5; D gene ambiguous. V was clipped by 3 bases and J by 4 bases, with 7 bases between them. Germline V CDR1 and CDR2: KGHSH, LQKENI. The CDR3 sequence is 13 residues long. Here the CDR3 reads CASSPGGNQPQHF. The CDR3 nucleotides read TGTGCCAGCTCACCGGGCGGGAATCAGCCCCAGCATTTT.

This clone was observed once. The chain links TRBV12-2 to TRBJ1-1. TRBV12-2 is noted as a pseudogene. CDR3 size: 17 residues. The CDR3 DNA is TGTGCAAGTCGCTACTGTAGCCGATCCGTAATGAACACTGAAGCTTTCTTT. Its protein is CASRYCSRSVMNTEAFF.

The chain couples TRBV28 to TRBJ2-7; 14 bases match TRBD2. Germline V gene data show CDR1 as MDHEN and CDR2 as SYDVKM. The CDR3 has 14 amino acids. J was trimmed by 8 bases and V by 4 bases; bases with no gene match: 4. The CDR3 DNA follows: TGTGCCAGCAGTTCGGGACTAGCGGGAGCCAAGCAGTACTTC. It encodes CASSSGLAGAKQYF.

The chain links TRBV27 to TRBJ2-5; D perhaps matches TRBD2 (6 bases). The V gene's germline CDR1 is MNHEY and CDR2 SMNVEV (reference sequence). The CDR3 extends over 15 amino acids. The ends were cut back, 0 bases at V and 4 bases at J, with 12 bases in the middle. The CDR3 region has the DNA TGTGCCAGCAGTTTATCGCCCGGAGGGGCAGAGACCCAGTACTTC. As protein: CASSLSPGGAETQYF.

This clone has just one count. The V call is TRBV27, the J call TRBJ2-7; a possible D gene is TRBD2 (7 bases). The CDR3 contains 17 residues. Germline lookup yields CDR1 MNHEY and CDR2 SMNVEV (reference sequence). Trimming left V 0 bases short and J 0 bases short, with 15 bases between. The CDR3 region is CASSLSIRGGVSYEQYF. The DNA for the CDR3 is TGTGCCAGCAGTTTATCAATCCGAGGGGGGGTCTCCTACGAGCAGTACTTC.

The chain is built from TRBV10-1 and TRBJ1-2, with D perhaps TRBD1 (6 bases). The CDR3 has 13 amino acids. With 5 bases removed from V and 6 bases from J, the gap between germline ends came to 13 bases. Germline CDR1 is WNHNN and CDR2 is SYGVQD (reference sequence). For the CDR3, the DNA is TGCGCCAGCAGTCACAGGGTAGCCGATGGCTACACCTTC. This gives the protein CASSHRVADGYTF.